The present T cell receptor beta chain was sequenced within a study of blood T cell repertoires in COVID-19. Clones were sequenced by immunoSEQ multiplex PCR, and TCRdb holds only the in-frame ones, with some missing. The data show a few hundred thousand clones, with around 90% seen just once and 7.1% held by the top ten. Germline V gives CDR1 LGHDT, CDR2 YNNKEL (reference sequence). V was cut by 4 bases and J by 7 bases, with 16 bases left in between. The CDR3 loop spans 15 amino acids. The TCR sequence derives from an older woman with active or convalescent COVID-19. V usage is TRBV3-1 (or the pseudogene TRBV3-2) and J usage is TRBJ1-4; tentative D call: TRBD1 (6 bases). The sample comprised peripheral blood. The CDR3 loop is CASSPAGVSGEKLFF. The CDR3 coding sequence is TGTGCCAGCAGCCCGGCAGGGGTTAGTGGTGAAAAACTGTTTTTT.